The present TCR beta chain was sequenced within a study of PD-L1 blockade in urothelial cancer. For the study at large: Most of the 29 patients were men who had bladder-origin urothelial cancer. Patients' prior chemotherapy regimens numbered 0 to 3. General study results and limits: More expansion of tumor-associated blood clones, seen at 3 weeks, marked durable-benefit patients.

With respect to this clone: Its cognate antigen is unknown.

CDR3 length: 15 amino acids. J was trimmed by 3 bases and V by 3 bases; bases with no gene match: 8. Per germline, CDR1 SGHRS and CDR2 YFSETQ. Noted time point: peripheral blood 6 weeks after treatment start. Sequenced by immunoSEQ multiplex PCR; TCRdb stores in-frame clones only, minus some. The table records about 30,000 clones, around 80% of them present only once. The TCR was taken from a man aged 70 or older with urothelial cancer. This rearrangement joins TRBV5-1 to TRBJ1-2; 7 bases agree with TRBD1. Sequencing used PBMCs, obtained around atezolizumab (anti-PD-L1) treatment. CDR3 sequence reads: CASSSFTGTDYGYTF. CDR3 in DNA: TGCGCCAGCAGCTCCTTCACCGGGACAGACTATGGCTACACCTTC.